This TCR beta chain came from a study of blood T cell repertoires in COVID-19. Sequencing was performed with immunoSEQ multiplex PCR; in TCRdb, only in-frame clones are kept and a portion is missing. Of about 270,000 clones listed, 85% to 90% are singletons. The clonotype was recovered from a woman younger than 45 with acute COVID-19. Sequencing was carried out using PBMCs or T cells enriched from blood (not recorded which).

CDR3 amino acids: CASSPVGTSGSYEQYF. The CDR3 nucleotides are TGTGCCAGTAGCCCCGTCGGGACTAGCGGATCCTACGAGCAGTACTTC. This chain connects TRBV19 to TRBJ2-7, with 11 bases that match TRBD2. Unmatched junction bases numbered 8, after V lost 6 bases and J lost 1 base. CDR1 LNHDA and CDR2 SQIVND come from the germline V gene (reference sequence). The CDR3 contains 16 residues.